These 29 T cell receptor beta chains originate from one sample sequenced in a study of T cell changes during pregnancy in multiple sclerosis. Method: immunoSEQ multiplex PCR; TCRdb's copy keeps in-frame clones and lacks some. The profile covers about 79,000 clones, with around 93% appearing a single time and approximately 0.7% taken by the ten largest. The starting material was peripheral blood, obtained in the second trimester of pregnancy. These receptors were obtained from a female donor in good health, enrolled as a control in a pregnancy study.

The gene calls are TRBV4-1 and TRBJ1-1; D uncertain. The CDR3 spans 16 residues. CDR1 is MGHRA and CDR2 is YSYEKL in the germline V gene. V was cut by 1 base and J by 4 bases, with 16 bases left in between. The CDR3 nucleotides are TGCGCCAGCAGCCAAGTGGGTTCTCGGGTGGGCACTGAAGCTTTCTTT. Its protein is CASSQVGSRVGTEAFF.

This clone appeared a single time. The chain employs TRBV4-3 and TRBJ1-2; 8 bases fit TRBD1. Germline V lookup: CDR1 LGHNA, CDR2 YSLEER. CDR3 length: 15 residues. With 8 bases clipped from V and 0 bases from J, the junction kept 8 bases outside the gene matches. This CDR3 reads CASRLWTGPNYGYTF. The CDR3 nucleotides are TGCGCCAGCCGACTGTGGACAGGGCCTAACTATGGCTACACCTTC.

The chain carries TRBV6-5 and TRBJ1-2; the match to TRBD1 covers 7 bases. The CDR3 loop spans 14 amino acids. Germline V CDR1 and CDR2: MNHEY, SVGAGI. Losses at the gene ends were 5 bases for V and 1 base for J; bases not matched to a gene: 4. In DNA form, the CDR3 reads TGTGCCAGCAGTCAAACAGGGGTTAACTATGGCTACACCTTC. It translates to CASSQTGVNYGYTF.

This chain connects TRBV7-9 to TRBJ2-1, with 7 bases lining up with TRBD1. This CDR3 contains 15 residues. In germline, CDR1 is SEHNR, CDR2 FQNEAQ (reference sequence). V was pared by 1 base and J by 6 bases, with 6 bases of the junction left unmatched. The CDR3 bases are TGTGCCAGCAGCTTAGAACAGGGGTCGCGCAATGAGCAGTTCTTC. Its translation is CASSLEQGSRNEQFF.

CDR3 nucleotide sequence: TGCAGCGGAACTAGCGGGGGGGCTTCGGAGACCCAGTACTTC. It codes for CSGTSGGASETQYF. This chain connects TRBV29-1 to TRBJ2-5, with 13 bases lining up with TRBD2. V lost 7 bases, J lost 5 bases, and 7 bases stayed unmatched. This CDR3 has 14 amino acids. Germline CDR1 SQVTM, CDR2 ANQGSEA. Based on the CDR3 plus reference TRBV29-1 and TRBJ2-5, the full variable domain is SAVISQKPSRDICQRGTSLTIQCQVDSQVTMMFWYRQQPGQSLTLIATANQGSEATYESGFVIDKFPISRPNLTFSTLTVSNMSPEDSSIYLCSGTSGGASETQYFGPGTRLLVL.

CDR3: CASKGITGEAQPQHF. The CDR3 DNA reads as TGTGCCAGCAAGGGGATAACAGGGGAGGCTCAGCCCCAGCATTTT. This chain joins TRBV2 and TRBJ1-5, with TRBD1 identical over 7 bases. V gave up 7 bases and J gave up 6 bases; unmatched junction bases: 12. Looked up from germline, CDR1 is SNHLY and CDR2 is FYNNEI. There are 15 residues in the CDR3.

This chain joins TRBV5-1 and TRBJ2-7; TRBD1 matches at 8 bases. CDR1 and CDR2 (germline): SGHRS, YFSETQ. V shed 0 bases and J 3 bases; nucleotides not matched to a gene: 11. The CDR3 spans 17 residues. CDR3 DNA: TGCGCCAGCAGCTTGGAGGGGACAGGACGAGAATACTACGAGCAGTACTTC. Protein sequence: CASSLEGTGREYYEQYF.

The DNA of the CDR3 is TGTGCCAGCAGCTCCACTCCCCCGGGGTTGGGCACTGAAGCTTTCTTT. As protein: CASSSTPPGLGTEAFF. The J gene is TRBJ1-1, the V gene TRBV7-8; no clear D. V lost 4 bases to trimming and J lost 4 bases, with 19 bases between them. The CDR3 is 16 amino acids. The germline gives CDR1 SGHVS, CDR2 FQNEAQ.

The CDR3 nucleotides read TGTGCCAGCAGCTTTACCCCCCGGGACACTGAAGCTTTCTTT. Protein sequence: CASSFTPRDTEAFF. The gene calls are TRBV7-2 and TRBJ1-1; D remains unclear. V was trimmed by 3 bases and J by 3 bases, leaving 11 bases between them. This CDR3 spans 14 amino acids. Germline CDR1 reads SGHTA; CDR2 reads FQGNSA. Looking up the rest from reference TRBV7-2 and TRBJ1-1 gives the full variable domain: GAGVSQSPSNKVTEKGKDVELRCDPISGHTALYWYRQSLGQGLEFLIYFQGNSAPDKSGLPSDRFSAERTGGSVSTLTIQRTQQEDSAVYLCASSFTPRDTEAFFGQGTRLTVV.

J is TRBJ1-6 and V is TRBV6-6, with 9 bases that match TRBD1. V lost 5 bases to trimming and J lost 10 bases; unmatched junction nucleotides: 9. CDR3 size: 15 residues. CDR1 is MNHNY, CDR2 SVGAGI, per germline (reference sequence). Here the CDR3 DNA reads TGTGCCAGCAGTGGACGGGACAGGGAAGCATCACCCCTCCACTTT. Its translation is CASSGRDREASPLHF.

This clone was seen only a few times. This chain joins TRBV19 and TRBJ2-1; D might be TRBD2 (6 bases). CDR3 length: 11 residues. Trimming left V 5 bases short and J 8 bases short, with 7 bases between. The germline CDR1 and CDR2 sequences are LNHDA and SQIVND (reference sequence). The CDR3 region has the DNA TGTGCCAGTAGTTGGGGGGATGAGCAGTTCTTC. Protein: CASSWGDEQFF. The full variable domain, with the rest looked up from reference TRBV19 and TRBJ2-1, is DGGITQSPKYLFRKEGQNVTLSCEQNLNHDAMYWYRQDPGQGLRLIYYSQIVNDFQKGDIAEGYSVSREKKESFPLTVTSAQKNPTAFYLCASSWGDEQFFGPGTRLTVL.

The chain links TRBV2 to TRBJ1-2, with TRBD1 as a possible D gene (6 bases). The CDR3 has 15 amino acids. The V and J ends lost 5 bases and 4 bases respectively, with 17 bases between them. Germline V gene data show CDR1 as SNHLY and CDR2 as FYNNEI. CDR3 protein: CASSSRGQTIYGYTF. The CDR3 DNA is TGTGCCAGCAGTAGCAGGGGCCAAACCATCTATGGCTACACCTTC.

The chain links TRBV18 to TRBJ2-1, with unresolved D. The CDR3 length is 11 residues. CDR1 and CDR2 (germline): KGHSH, LQKENI. V lost 5 bases and J 5 bases, leaving 4 bases between the germline ends. The CDR3 reads CASSVNNEQFF. CDR3 in DNA: TGTGCCAGCTCAGTTAACAATGAGCAGTTCTTC.

The V gene is TRBV5-6, the J gene TRBJ1-6; unclear D gene. The CDR3 is 18 amino acids. Germline V gene sequence: CDR1 SGHDT, CDR2 YYEEEE. Trimming took off 4 bases at V and 4 bases at J, with 21 bases between the two ends. CDR3 loop: CASSLDDTPISYNSPLHF. In nucleotides, the CDR3 is TGTGCCAGCAGCCTCGACGACACACCAATTAGTTATAATTCACCCCTCCACTTT.

V and J are TRBV27 and TRBJ1-1; D is possibly TRBD1 (6 bases). Between the trimmed V and J ends, which lost 5 bases and 0 bases, there was a span of 13 bases. The V gene's germline CDR1 is MNHEY and CDR2 SMNVEV (reference sequence). The CDR3 runs 15 residues. The CDR3 DNA sequence: TGTGCCAGCAGTCCCCGACAGGCGCTGAACACTGAAGCTTTCTTT. It specifies CASSPRQALNTEAFF.

The chain is built from TRBV7-2 and TRBJ1-5; 8 bases are a match to TRBD1. Germline assignment: CDR1 SGHTA and CDR2 FQGNSA. The CDR3 is made up of 15 amino acids. Unmatched junction bases numbered 6, after V lost 3 bases and J lost 5 bases. CDR3 loop: CASSFIGTGDQPQHF. In DNA, the CDR3 is TGTGCCAGCAGCTTCATCGGGACAGGCGATCAGCCCCAGCATTTT.

This clone was observed a few times. The V call is TRBV19, the J call TRBJ2-3, with a weak D call TRBD1 (5 bases). V was clipped by 3 bases and J by 4 bases, with 11 bases between them. The CDR3 has 14 amino acids. CDR1 is LNHDA, CDR2 SQIVND, per germline (reference sequence). CDR3 protein: CASSMGREADTQYF. CDR3 nucleotides: TGTGCCAGTAGTATGGGCAGGGAAGCAGATACGCAGTATTTT. Together with reference TRBV19 and TRBJ2-3, the CDR3 gives the full variable domain: DGGITQSPKYLFRKEGQNVTLSCEQNLNHDAMYWYRQDPGQGLRLIYYSQIVNDFQKGDIAEGYSVSREKKESFPLTVTSAQKNPTAFYLCASSMGREADTQYFGPGTRLTVL.

The V gene is TRBV19, the J gene TRBJ2-2; possible D gene TRBD2, 5 bases. Trimming took off 4 bases at V and 4 bases at J, with 10 bases between the two ends. CDR1 and CDR2 from the germline V gene are LNHDA and SQIVND (reference sequence). The CDR3 is made up of 14 amino acids. This chain's CDR3 is CASSKREGTGELFF. The CDR3 DNA sequence: TGTGCCAGTAGTAAGAGAGAGGGCACCGGGGAGCTGTTTTTT.

This chain uses TRBV4-2 with TRBJ2-1; D is possibly TRBD1 (6 bases). Between the trimmed V and J ends, which lost 6 bases and 7 bases, there was a span of 25 bases. This CDR3 is 17 amino acids long. Germline V gene data show CDR1 as LGHNA and CDR2 as YNFKEQ. The CDR3 spells CASSFRDTLHRVNEQFF. DNA for the CDR3: TGTGCCAGCAGTTTCAGGGACACACTACATCGAGTGAATGAGCAGTTCTTC.

V and J are TRBV14 and TRBJ2-1; no clear D. Trimming removed 5 bases at V and 4 bases at J, with 12 bases between. The CDR3 consists of 14 residues. Germline CDR1 SGHDN, CDR2 FVKESK. DNA for the CDR3: TGTGCCAGCAGCTTAAGTCGTAGATACAATGAGCAGTTCTTC. Its translation is CASSLSRRYNEQFF.

The CDR3 reads CASSTRLAGEQETQYF. CDR3 sequence (DNA): TGTGCCAGCAGCACCCGACTAGCGGGGGAACAAGAGACCCAGTACTTC. The chain recombines TRBV9 with TRBJ2-5; 12 bases line up with TRBD2. Unmatched junction bases numbered 6, after V lost 4 bases and J lost 2 bases. Germline V lookup: CDR1 SGDLS, CDR2 YYNGEE. This CDR3 contains 16 residues.

The chain has TRBV7-3 and TRBJ1-1, with 7 positions matching TRBD1. The V segment lost 5 bases and the J segment 4 bases; nucleotides outside the gene matches: 10. Per germline, CDR1 SGHTA and CDR2 FQGTGA. The CDR3 totals 15 residues. CDR3 region: CASSPTGVSGTEAFF. CDR3 DNA: TGTGCCAGCAGCCCCACAGGGGTCAGCGGCACTGAAGCTTTCTTT.

The chain combines TRBV2 with TRBJ1-1; 7 bases line up with TRBD1. Germline-derived CDR1 and CDR2 are SNHLY and FYNNEI. This CDR3 spans 13 amino acids. J lost 3 bases, V lost 7 bases, and 5 bases had no gene match. CDR3 nucleotide sequence: TGTGCCAGCAACGGGGACAGCCACACTGAAGCTTTCTTT. This encodes CASNGDSHTEAFF. Drawing the rest from reference TRBV2 and TRBJ1-1, the complete variable domain is EPEVTQTPSHQVTQMGQEVILRCVPISNHLYFYWYRQILGQKVEFLVSFYNNEISEKSEIFDDQFSVERPDGSNFTLKIRSTKLEDSAMYFCASNGDSHTEAFFGQGTRLTVV.

This clone has a single count. This chain connects TRBV5-1 to TRBJ2-1; 9 bases map to TRBD2. The CDR3 length is 15 residues. With V trimmed by 4 bases and J by 7 bases, 9 bases remained unmatched. Germline CDR1 reads SGHRS; CDR2 reads YFSETQ. CDR3 loop: CASSPSGDPWNEQFF. DNA of the CDR3: TGCGCCAGCAGCCCTAGCGGGGACCCTTGGAATGAGCAGTTCTTC.

The J gene is TRBJ1-2, the V gene TRBV25-1; 7 bases are shared with TRBD1. There are 14 residues in the CDR3. Germline CDR1 MGHDK, CDR2 SYGVNS. With V trimmed by 3 bases and J by 1 base, 2 bases remained unmatched. CDR3 in amino acids: CASSENRGNYGYTF. The DNA of the CDR3 is TGTGCCAGCAGTGAGAACAGGGGTAACTATGGCTACACCTTC.

V is TRBV5-3 and J is TRBJ2-1; possibly TRBD2 for D (5 bases). TRBV5-3 is known as an ORF, though its function is uncertain. The V end was cut by 3 bases, the J end by 3 bases, with 13 bases between. This CDR3 is built from 15 residues. Here the CDR3 DNA reads TGTGCCAGAAGCTCTAGCTCCAAGGGCTACAATGAGCAGTTCTTC. This translates into CARSSSSKGYNEQFF.

V and J are TRBV4-2 and TRBJ1-2; a weak D match, TRBD1 (6 bases). The CDR3 has 17 amino acids. Germline V gene data show CDR1 as LGHNA and CDR2 as YNFKEQ. Trimming removed 0 bases from V and 3 bases from J, with 17 bases in between. The CDR3 DNA follows: TGTGCCAGCAGCCAAGAACACAGGGCGAAGGGGGACTATGGCTACACCTTC. This gives the protein CASSQEHRAKGDYGYTF.

V usage is TRBV21-1 and J usage is TRBJ2-7; the listed D gene, TRBD1, was not tested against the DNA. TRBV21-1 is tagged as a pseudogene. The CDR3 is 17 residues long. This CDR3 reads CASSKGRRDRGNDEQYF. CDR3 in DNA: TGTGCCAGCAGCAAAGGGAGGCGGGACAGGGGAAATGACGAGCAGTACTTC.

The chain couples TRBV30 to TRBJ2-6; the D gene is possibly TRBD1 (6 bases). Deletions cut 3 bases from V and 0 bases from J, with 12 bases between. CDR3 length: 16 residues. Germline-derived CDR1 and CDR2 are GTSNPN and SVGIG (reference sequence). CDR3 nucleotides: TGTGCCTGGAGCCGACAGGCAGTCTCTGGGGCCAACGTCCTGACTTTC. Protein sequence: CAWSRQAVSGANVLTF. Drawing the rest from reference TRBV30 and TRBJ2-6, the complete variable domain is SQTIHQWPATLVQPVGSPLSLECTVEGTSNPNLYWYRQAAGRGLQLLFYSVGIGQISSEVPQNLSASRPQDRQFILSSKKLLLSDSGFYLCAWSRQAVSGANVLTFGAGSRLTVL.